This TCR beta chain was found in a study of blood T cell repertoires in COVID-19. CDR3 length equals 15 residues. Germline V lookup: CDR1 SGHRS, CDR2 YFSETQ. V dropped 0 bases and J dropped 4 bases, with 11 bases sitting between them. The repertoire was sequenced with immunoSEQ multiplex PCR; TCRdb's copy has only in-frame clones and lacks some. The table includes approximately 330,000 clones, about 87% detected once. The TCR originated in a man aged 25-40 years with COVID-19, enrolled during active disease. The chain joins TRBV5-1 to TRBJ2-1; D gene unclear. The specimen was peripheral blood. The DNA of the CDR3 is TGCGCCAGCAGCTTGGGGCTCTGGCAGTACAATGAGCAGTTCTTC. Protein: CASSLGLWQYNEQFF.